This T cell receptor (beta chain) emerged from a study of blood T cell repertoires in COVID-19. Whole-study context: Whether acute or convalescent, the COVID-19 samples came from the United States, Italy and Spain. The cDNA or gDNA used as material had been derived from T cells, B-cell-depleted T cells, or PBMCs.

Trimming cost V 3 bases and J 7 bases, with 20 bases left between them. From germline, CDR1 is MNHEY and CDR2 SMNVEV (reference sequence). The CDR3 has 16 amino acids. This clone was found once. Per the study methods: Counts of nucleated cells, estimated from reference gene primer amplification, were obtained. TCRdb's copy holds only in-frame clones and misses some; the assay was immunoSEQ multiplex PCR. For V, J and clone size, that table is used; D and trimming come from the DNA. The table has around 260,000 clones, about 80% seen once; the top ten hold less than 20%. Seattle cases were enrolled at active infection and followed longitudinally.

This clonotype originated in a person between 70 and 80 years old with COVID-19, enrolled during active disease. This chain uses TRBV27 with TRBJ2-3, with D possibly matching TRBD2 (6 bases). The source material was peripheral blood. CDR3 sequence reads: CASSLLSGSRTNTQYF. The DNA of the CDR3 is TGTGCCAGCAGTTTGCTAAGCGGGTCCCGCACTAATACGCAGTATTTT.